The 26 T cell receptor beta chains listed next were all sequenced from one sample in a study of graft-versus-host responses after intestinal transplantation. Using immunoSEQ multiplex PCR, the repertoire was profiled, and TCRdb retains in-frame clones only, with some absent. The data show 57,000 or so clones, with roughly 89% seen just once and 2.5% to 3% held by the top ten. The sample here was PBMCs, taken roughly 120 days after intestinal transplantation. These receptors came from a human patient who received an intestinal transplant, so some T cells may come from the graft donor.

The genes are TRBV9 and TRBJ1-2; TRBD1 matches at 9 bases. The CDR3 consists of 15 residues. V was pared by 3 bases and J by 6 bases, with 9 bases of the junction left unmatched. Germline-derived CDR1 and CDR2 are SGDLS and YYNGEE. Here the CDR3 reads CASSGPGQGVDGYTF. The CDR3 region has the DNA TGTGCCAGCAGCGGACCGGGACAGGGAGTCGATGGCTACACCTTC.

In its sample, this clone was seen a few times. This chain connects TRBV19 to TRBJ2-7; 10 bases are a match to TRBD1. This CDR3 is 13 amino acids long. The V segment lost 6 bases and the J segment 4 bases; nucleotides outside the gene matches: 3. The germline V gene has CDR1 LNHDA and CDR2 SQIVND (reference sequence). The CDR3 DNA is TGTGCCAGTAGCCGGGGACAGGGGTACGAGCAGTACTTC. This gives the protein CASSRGQGYEQYF.

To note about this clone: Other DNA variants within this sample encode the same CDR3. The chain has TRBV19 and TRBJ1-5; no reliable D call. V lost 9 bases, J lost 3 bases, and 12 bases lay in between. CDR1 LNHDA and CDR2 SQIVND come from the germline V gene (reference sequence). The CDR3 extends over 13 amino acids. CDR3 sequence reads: CASHGRFNQPQHF. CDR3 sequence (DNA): TGTGCCAGCCACGGCCGGTTCAATCAGCCCCAGCATTTT.

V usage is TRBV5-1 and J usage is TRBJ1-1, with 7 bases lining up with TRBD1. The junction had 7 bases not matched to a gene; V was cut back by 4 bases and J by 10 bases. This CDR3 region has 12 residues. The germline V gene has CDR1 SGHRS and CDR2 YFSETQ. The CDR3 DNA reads TGCGCCAGCAGCCAAAGACAGGGACGAGCTTTCTTT. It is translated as CASSQRQGRAFF. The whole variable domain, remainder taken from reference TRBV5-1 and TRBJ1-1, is KAGVTQTPRYLIKTRGQQVTLSCSPISGHRSVSWYQQTPGQGLQFLFEYFSETQRNKGNFPGRFSGRQFSNSRSEMNVSTLELGDSALYLCASSQRQGRAFFGQGTRLTVV.

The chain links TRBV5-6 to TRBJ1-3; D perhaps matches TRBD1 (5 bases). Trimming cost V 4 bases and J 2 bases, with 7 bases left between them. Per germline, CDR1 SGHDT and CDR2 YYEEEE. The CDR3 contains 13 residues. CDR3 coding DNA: TGTGCCAGCAGCAGCAGGGCTGGAAACACCATATATTTT. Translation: CASSSRAGNTIYF.

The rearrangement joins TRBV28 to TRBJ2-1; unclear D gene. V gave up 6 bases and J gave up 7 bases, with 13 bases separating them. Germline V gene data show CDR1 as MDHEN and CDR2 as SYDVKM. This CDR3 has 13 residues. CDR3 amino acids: CASSPTDSNEQFF. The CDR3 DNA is TGTGCCAGCAGCCCAACAGATTCTAATGAGCAGTTCTTC. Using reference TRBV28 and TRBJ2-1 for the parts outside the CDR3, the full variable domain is DVKVTQSSRYLVKRTGEKVFLECVQDMDHENMFWYRQDPGLGLRLIYFSYDVKMKEKGDIPEGYSVSREKKERFSLILESASTNQTSMYLCASSPTDSNEQFFGPGTRLTVL.

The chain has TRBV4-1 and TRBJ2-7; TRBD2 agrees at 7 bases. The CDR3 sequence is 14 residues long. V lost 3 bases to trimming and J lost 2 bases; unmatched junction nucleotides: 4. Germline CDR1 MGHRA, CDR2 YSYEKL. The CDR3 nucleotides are TGCGCCAGCAGCCATGGACTAGGCCCCTACGAGCAGTACTTC. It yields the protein CASSHGLGPYEQYF.

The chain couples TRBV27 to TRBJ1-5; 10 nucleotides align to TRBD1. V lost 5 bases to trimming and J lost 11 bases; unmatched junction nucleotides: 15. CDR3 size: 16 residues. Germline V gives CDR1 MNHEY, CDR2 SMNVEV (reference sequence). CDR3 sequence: CASSDMTGGPLGAQHF. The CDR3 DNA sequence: TGTGCCAGCAGTGATATGACAGGGGGCCCGCTAGGAGCCCAGCATTTT.

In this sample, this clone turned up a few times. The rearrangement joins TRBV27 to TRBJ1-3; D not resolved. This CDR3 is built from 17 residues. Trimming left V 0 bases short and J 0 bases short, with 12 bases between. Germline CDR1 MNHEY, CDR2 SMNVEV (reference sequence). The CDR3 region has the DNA TGTGCCAGCAGTTTATCTCCGAAATGGAGCTCTGGAAACACCATATATTTT. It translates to CASSLSPKWSSGNTIYF.

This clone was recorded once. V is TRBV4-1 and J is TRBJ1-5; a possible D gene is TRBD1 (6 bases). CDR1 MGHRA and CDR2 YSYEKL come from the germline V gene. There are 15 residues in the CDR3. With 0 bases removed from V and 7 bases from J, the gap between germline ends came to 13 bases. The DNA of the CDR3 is TGCGCCAGCAGCCAAGATATGAACAGGGTCCAGCCCCAGCATTTT. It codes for CASSQDMNRVQPQHF.

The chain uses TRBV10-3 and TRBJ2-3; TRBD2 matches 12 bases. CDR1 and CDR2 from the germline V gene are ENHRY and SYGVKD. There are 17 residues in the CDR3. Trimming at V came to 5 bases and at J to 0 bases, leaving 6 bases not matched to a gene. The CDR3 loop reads CAISPVGLAGSTDTQYF. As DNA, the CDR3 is TGTGCCATCAGTCCGGTGGGACTAGCGGGTAGCACAGATACGCAGTATTTT.

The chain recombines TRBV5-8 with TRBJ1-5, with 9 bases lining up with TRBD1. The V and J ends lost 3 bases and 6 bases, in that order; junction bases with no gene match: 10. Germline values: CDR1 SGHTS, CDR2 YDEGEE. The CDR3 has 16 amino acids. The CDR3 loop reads CASSYKTGTGFQPQHF. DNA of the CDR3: TGTGCCAGCAGCTATAAGACCGGGACAGGGTTTCAGCCCCAGCATTTT.

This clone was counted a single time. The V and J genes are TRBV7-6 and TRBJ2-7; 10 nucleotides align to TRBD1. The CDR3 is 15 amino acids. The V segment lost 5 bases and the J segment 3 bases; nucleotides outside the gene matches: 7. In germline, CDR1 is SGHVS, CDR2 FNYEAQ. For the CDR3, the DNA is TGTGCCAGCAGCCAGGACAGGGGGAATATCTACGAGCAGTACTTC. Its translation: CASSQDRGNIYEQYF.

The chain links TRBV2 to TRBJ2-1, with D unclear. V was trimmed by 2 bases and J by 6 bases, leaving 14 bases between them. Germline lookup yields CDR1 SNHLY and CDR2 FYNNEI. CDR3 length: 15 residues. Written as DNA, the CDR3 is TGTGCCAGCAGTGAATTACTTTTCCCTAGCAATGAGCAGTTCTTC. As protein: CASSELLFPSNEQFF.

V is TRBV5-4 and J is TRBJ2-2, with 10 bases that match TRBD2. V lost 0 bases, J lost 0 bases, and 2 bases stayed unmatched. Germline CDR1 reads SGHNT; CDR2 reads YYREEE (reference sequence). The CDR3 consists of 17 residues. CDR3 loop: CASSLETSGSNTGELFF. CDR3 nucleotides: TGTGCCAGCAGCTTGGAGACTAGCGGGTCGAACACCGGGGAGCTGTTTTTT.

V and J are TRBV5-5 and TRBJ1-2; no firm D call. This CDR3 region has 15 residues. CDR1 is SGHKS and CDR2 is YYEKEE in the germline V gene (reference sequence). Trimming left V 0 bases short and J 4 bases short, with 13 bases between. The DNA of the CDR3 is TGTGCCAGCAGCTTGGCCGTTGGAGGGTCCTATGGCTACACCTTC. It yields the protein CASSLAVGGSYGYTF.

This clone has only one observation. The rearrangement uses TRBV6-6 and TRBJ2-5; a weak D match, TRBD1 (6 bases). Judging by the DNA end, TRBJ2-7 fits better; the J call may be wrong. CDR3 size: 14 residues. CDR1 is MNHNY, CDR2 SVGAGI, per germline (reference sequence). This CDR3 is CASSYSQGPYEQYF. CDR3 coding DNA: TGTGCCAGCAGTTACTCTCAGGGGCCCTACGAGCAGTACTTC.

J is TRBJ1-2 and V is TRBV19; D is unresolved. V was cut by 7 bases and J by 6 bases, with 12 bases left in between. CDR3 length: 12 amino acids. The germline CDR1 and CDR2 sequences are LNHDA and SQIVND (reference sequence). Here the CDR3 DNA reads TGTGCCAGTACCCCGGGCCGGGATGGCTACACCTTC. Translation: CASTPGRDGYTF.

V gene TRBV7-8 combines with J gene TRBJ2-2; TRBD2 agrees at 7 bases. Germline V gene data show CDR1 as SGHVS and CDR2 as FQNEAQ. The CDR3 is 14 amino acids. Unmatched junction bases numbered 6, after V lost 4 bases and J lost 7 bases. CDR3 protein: CASSYGEGFGELFF. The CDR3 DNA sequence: TGTGCCAGCAGCTATGGGGAGGGCTTCGGGGAGCTGTTTTTT.

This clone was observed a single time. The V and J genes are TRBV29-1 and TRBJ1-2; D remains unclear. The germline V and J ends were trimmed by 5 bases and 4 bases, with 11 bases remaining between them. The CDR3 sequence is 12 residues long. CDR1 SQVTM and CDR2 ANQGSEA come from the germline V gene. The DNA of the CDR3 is TGCAGCGTTTCTACCGGGAGCTATGGCTACACCTTC. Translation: CSVSTGSYGYTF.

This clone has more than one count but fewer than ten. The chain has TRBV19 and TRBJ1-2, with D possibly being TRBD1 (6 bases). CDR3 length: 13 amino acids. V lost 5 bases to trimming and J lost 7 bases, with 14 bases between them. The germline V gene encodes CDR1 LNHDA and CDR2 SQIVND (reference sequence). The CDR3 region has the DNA TGTGCCAGTAGTGGGGGGCTGTTAACTGGCTACACCTTC. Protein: CASSGGLLTGYTF.

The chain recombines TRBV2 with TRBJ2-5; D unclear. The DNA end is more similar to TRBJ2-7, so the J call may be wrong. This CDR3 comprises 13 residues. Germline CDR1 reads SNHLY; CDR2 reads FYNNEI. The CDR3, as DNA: TGTGCCAGCAGTTCGACTCGCCTCTACGAGCAGTACTTC. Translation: CASSSTRLYEQYF.

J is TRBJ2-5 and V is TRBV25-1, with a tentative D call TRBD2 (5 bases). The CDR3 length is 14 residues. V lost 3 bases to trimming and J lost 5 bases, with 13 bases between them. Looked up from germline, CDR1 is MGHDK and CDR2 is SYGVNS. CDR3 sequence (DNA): TGTGCCAGCAGTGAGCCGGTTTCGGGGGAGACCCAGTACTTC. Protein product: CASSEPVSGETQYF.

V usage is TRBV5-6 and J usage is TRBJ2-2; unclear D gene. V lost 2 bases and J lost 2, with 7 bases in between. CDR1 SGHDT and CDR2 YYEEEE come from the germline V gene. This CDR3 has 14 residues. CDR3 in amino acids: CASSFGTNTGELFF. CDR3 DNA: TGTGCCAGCAGCTTTGGAACAAACACCGGGGAGCTGTTTTTT.

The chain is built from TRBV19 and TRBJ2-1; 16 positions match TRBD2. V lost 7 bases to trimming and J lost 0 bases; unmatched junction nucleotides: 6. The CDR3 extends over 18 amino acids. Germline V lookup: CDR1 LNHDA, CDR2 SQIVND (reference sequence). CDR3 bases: TGTGCCAGTACCCTGGGACTAGCGGGAGGGGGCTCCTACAATGAGCAGTTCTTC. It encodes CASTLGLAGGGSYNEQFF.

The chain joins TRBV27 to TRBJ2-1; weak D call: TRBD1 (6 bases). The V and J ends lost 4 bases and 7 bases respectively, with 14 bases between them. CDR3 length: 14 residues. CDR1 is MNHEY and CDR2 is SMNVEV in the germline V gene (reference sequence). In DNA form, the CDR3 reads TGTGCCAGCAGTTGGTTGGCAGGGGTGAATGAGCAGTTCTTC. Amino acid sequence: CASSWLAGVNEQFF.